These T cell receptor beta chains were read from a single sample in a study of Ad26.COV2.S vaccination and SARS-CoV-2 variants. The repertoire was sequenced with immunoSEQ multiplex PCR; TCRdb's copy has only in-frame clones and lacks some. The table lists about 350,000 clones, about 92% of them singletons. The sequencing used peripheral blood, collected after recovery from COVID-19. All receptors derive from a human donor who had recovered from COVID-19. Both conserved end residues are part of each CDR3. A D gene is named only where the DNA matches it firmly. The size of a clone is reported for some rows only, either as once, few or many, or as a class for expanded clones.

>TRBJ2-3|once|15|TRBV6-2/TRBV6-3|.
CASSEDSSRTDTQYF
TGTGCCAGCAGTGAGGACAGTAGTCGCACAGATACGCAGTATTTT
>TRBJ2-1|.|14|TRBV10-1|.
CASSDRDSGNEQFF
TGCGCCAGCAGCGATCGGGACTCGGGGAATGAGCAGTTCTTC
>TRBJ1-1|.|16|TRBV12-5|.
CASGLQVTVMNTEAFF
TGTGCTAGTGGTTTGCAAGTGACAGTCATGAACACTGAAGCTTTCTTT
>TRBJ2-3|once|15|TRBV6-4|TRBD2
CASSVLAGGPDTQYF
TGTGCCAGCAGTGTATTAGCGGGGGGGCCTGATACGCAGTATTTT
>TRBJ1-1|.|14|TRBV11-2|.
CASSLDTGESEAFF
TGTGCCAGCAGCTTAGATACCGGGGAGTCTGAAGCTTTCTTT
>TRBJ2-3|.|15|TRBV27|.
CASSWGDSSTDTQYF
TGTGCCAGCAGTTGGGGGGATTCTAGCACAGATACGCAGTATTTT
>TRBJ2-2|.|15|TRBV6-5|.
CASSYVLTNTGELFF
TGTGCCAGCAGTTACGTACTTACGAACACCGGGGAGCTGTTTTTT
>TRBJ2-1|.|17|TRBV5-4|TRBD2
CASTPLGSLAANNEQFF
TGTGCCAGCACCCCCCTCGGGAGCCTAGCGGCCAACAATGAGCAGTTCTTC
>TRBJ1-3|few|15|TRBV4-3|.
CASSQSGTGGNTIYF
TGCGCCAGCAGCCAATCCGGGACGGGGGGAAACACCATATATTTT
>TRBJ2-1|.|16|TRBV12-5|TRBD1
CASGLGPGGSNNEQFF
TGTGCTAGTGGTTTGGGGCCAGGGGGTTCGAACAATGAGCAGTTCTTC
>TRBJ2-4|.|15|TRBV6-6|.
CASSYSPGEKNIQYF
TGTGCCAGCAGTTACTCTCCAGGGGAAAAAAACATTCAGTACTTC
>TRBJ2-2|.|14|TRBV25-1|TRBD1
CASSGQGRAGELFF
TGTGCCAGCAGTGGACAGGGACGGGCCGGGGAGCTGTTTTTT
>TRBJ2-2|.|19|TRBV7-7|TRBD2
CASSLVGSGGPANTGELFF
TGTGCCAGCAGCTTAGTAGGTAGCGGGGGGCCGGCGAACACCGGGGAGCTGTTTTTT
>TRBJ1-1|.|14|TRBV9|.
CASSVDMVNTEAFF
TGTGCCAGCAGCGTCGATATGGTGAACACTGAAGCTTTCTTT
>TRBJ2-5|.|15|TRBV11-1|.
CASSLVVIGMETQYF
TGTGCCAGCAGCTTAGTGGTCATTGGAATGGAGACCCAGTACTTC
>TRBJ1-6|.|17|TRBV7-6|.
CASSPSGFSSYNSPLHF
TGTGCCAGCAGTCCCTCAGGCTTCAGCTCCTATAATTCACCCCTCCACTTT
>TRBJ1-1|.|12|TRBV5-1|.
CASSPPGPEAFF
TGCGCCAGCAGCCCCCCGGGACCTGAAGCTTTCTTT